The subject of this entry is one TCR beta chain. This entry is derived from a study of cytomegalovirus exposure and HLA in healthy donors. Primers for the PCR totalled 60 Vbeta and 13 Jbeta. Here immunoSEQ multiplex PCR was the method, and the copy in TCRdb shows in-frame clones only, minus some. The data contain a few hundred thousand clones, approximately 80% of them singletons. As for the donors, each was a healthy bone marrow donor. Material for sequencing was PBMCs. The clonotype was recovered from a woman between 40 and 55 years old in good health and CMV-seronegative.

The CDR3 sequence: CASSPHRTARDNEQFF. The CDR3 DNA is TGCGCCAGCAGCCCGCACAGGACCGCGAGAGACAATGAGCAGTTCTTC. The chain employs TRBV5-1 and TRBJ2-1, with D tentatively TRBD1 (5 bases). Germline-derived CDR1 and CDR2 are SGHRS and YFSETQ. The CDR3 contains 16 residues. Trimming cost V 4 bases and J 5 bases, with 19 bases left between them.